This TCR beta chain originates from a study of shared clonotypes between healthy human individuals. Across the study: Plates per donor: three CD4 naive, three CD4 memory, two CD8 naive, one CD8 memory.

In the sorted-subset replicate PCRs, approximately 200 ng DNA, 25,000 to 35,000 T cell genomes, was used. Sequencing was performed with immunoSEQ multiplex PCR; in TCRdb, only in-frame clones are kept and a portion is missing. This table has about 580,000 clones, roughly 98% appearing once. Naive CD8 cells lacked CD45RO, underwent positive selection for CCR7 and left out terminally differentiated effector memory CD45RA+ cells. Study-level points and caveats: Memory subsets generally showed smaller estimated richness than naive subsets did.

About this clone: Its antigen remains unidentified.

The germline gives CDR1 PRHDT, CDR2 FYEKMQ (reference sequence). This CDR3 contains 14 residues. Unmatched junction bases numbered 8, after V lost 5 bases and J lost 5 bases. The sequence was obtained from a man aged 30 to 39 in good health. The chain joins TRBV13 to TRBJ1-1, with 7 nucleotides matching TRBD1. The sample comprised naive CD8+ T cells sorted from blood. Here the CDR3 reads CASSVPGGLTEAFF. CDR3 in DNA: TGTGCCAGCAGCGTCCCAGGGGGATTGACTGAAGCTTTCTTT.